This TCR beta chain stems from a study of blood T cell repertoires in COVID-19. Background on the study: The samples span acute and convalescent COVID-19 from the United States, Italy and Spain. Nucleic acid was either cDNA or gDNA, and it came from T cells, B-cell-depleted T cells, or PBMCs.

In the study's own analysis: Amplified reference gene primers provided the basis for estimating nucleated cell counts. The repertoire was sequenced with immunoSEQ multiplex PCR; TCRdb's copy has only in-frame clones and lacks some. Clonal size and the V and J genes are those of that table, whereas D and trimming came from the DNA. The sample shows more than 90,000 clones, about 74% of them seen only once. This CDR3 contains 18 residues. The trim removed 0 bases at V and 0 bases at J, leaving 7 bases unmatched. The V gene's germline CDR1 is MDHEN and CDR2 SYDVKM. The sample comprised peripheral blood. This receptor was obtained from a man between 65 and 85 years old with acute or convalescent COVID-19. This sequence joins TRBV28 and TRBJ1-4; 7 positions agree with TRBD1. The CDR3 DNA reads as TGTGCCAGCAGTTTATGGACCTACAGGGGCGCAACTAATGAAAAACTGTTTTTT. Protein sequence: CASSLWTYRGATNEKLFF.